The 7 T cell receptor beta chains reported below all come from one sample, sequenced in a study of Graves' ophthalmopathy and Graves' hyperthyroidism. Amplified material comprised TCR beta CDR3 regions derived from RNA transcripts. HTBI primers were employed in first-round RT-PCR, then a second-round multiplex PCR followed. TCRdb redid the calling of the multiplex PCR reads with MiXCR, one entry per CDR3 protein. The sample has about 170,000 distinct CDR3 sequences, approximately 40% seen once. The sequenced material came from peripheral blood. The origin of the receptors is a woman in her thirties or forties with Graves' ophthalmopathy.

The chain employs TRBV28 and TRBJ2-5; 9 bases are a match to TRBD1. J gave up 5 bases and V 6 bases, and 7 bases lay outside the gene matches. The CDR3 extends over 14 amino acids. Germline CDR1 reads MDHEN; CDR2 reads SYDVKM. The CDR3 loop reads CASSYGQGPETQYF. DNA for the CDR3: TGTGCCAGCAGCTATGGACAGGGGCCGGAGACCCAGTACTTC.

The CDR3 region has the DNA TGTGCCAGCAGAACAGGGTCTGGGGCTAATGAAGCTTTCTTT. Translated: CASRTGSGANEAFF. This chain uses TRBV6-1 with TRBJ1-1, with D perhaps matching TRBD1 (6 bases). The germline V gene has CDR1 MNHNS and CDR2 SASEGT. V was shortened by 6 bases and J by 7 bases, with 18 bases between the two germline ends. This CDR3 is 14 amino acids long.

This clonotype was recorded once. The chain joins TRBV6-1 to TRBJ1-6, with 12 bases identical to TRBD1. CDR1 is MNHNS and CDR2 is SASEGT in the germline V gene. The V and J ends lost 6 bases and 9 bases, in that order; junction bases with no gene match: 9. The CDR3 loop spans 16 amino acids. The CDR3 DNA reads as TGTGCCAGCAGGCCCCCGGGACAGGGGGCAGGTTCACCCCTCCACTTT. It encodes CASRPPGQGAGSPLHF.

This clonotype was seen many times. This chain links TRBV6-1 with TRBJ2-5; 7 positions match TRBD1. Trimming cost V 0 bases and J 5 bases; bases outside gene matches: 6. There are 15 residues in the CDR3. Germline V CDR1 and CDR2: MNHNS, SASEGT. The DNA of the CDR3 is TGTGCCAGCAGTGAAGCCACGGGACAGTGGGAGACCCAGTACTTC. Amino acid sequence: CASSEATGQWETQYF.

This clonotype was counted at least ten times. The rearrangement joins TRBV6-2 or TRBV6-3 to TRBJ1-1; D not resolved. Germline V gene data show CDR1 as MNHEY and CDR2 as SVGEGT. Trimming removed 0 bases from V and 3 bases from J, with 5 bases in between. The CDR3 totals 13 residues. Here the CDR3 DNA reads TGTGCCAGCAGTTACTCGCGGGACACTGAAGCTTTCTTT. Residues: CASSYSRDTEAFF.

The table lists this clonotype with many counts. V is TRBV20-1 and J is TRBJ1-6; 9 positions agree with TRBD1. The CDR3 totals 12 residues. The V segment lost 6 bases and the J segment 9 bases; nucleotides outside the gene matches: 3. The germline gives CDR1 DFQATT, CDR2 SNEGSKA (reference sequence). CDR3 residues: CSARTGVSPLHF. The CDR3 nucleotides read TGCAGTGCGAGGACAGGGGTTTCACCCCTCCACTTT.

This clonotype came up many times. The V gene is TRBV19, the J gene TRBJ1-1, with 8 positions matching TRBD1. Germline values: CDR1 LNHDA, CDR2 SQIVND (reference sequence). The junction had 9 bases not matched to a gene; V was cut back by 5 bases and J by 4 bases. CDR3 length: 15 residues. The CDR3 coding sequence is TGTGCCAGTAGTGAAGGGACAGGCACGGTCACTGAAGCTTTCTTT. This translates into CASSEGTGTVTEAFF.